This section outlines one TCR beta chain sequence together with its context. The record originates from a study of blood T cell repertoires in COVID-19. Turning to the study itself: Italy, Spain and the United States were the sources of the convalescent and acute COVID-19 samples. From T cells, B-cell-depleted T cells, or PBMCs came the material, which was cDNA or gDNA.

Per the original methods: It was from reference gene primer amplification that nucleated cell counts were estimated. Clones were sequenced by immunoSEQ multiplex PCR, and TCRdb holds only the in-frame ones, with some missing. The DNA was the basis for D and trimming; V, J and clone size are from that table. This sample has some 150,000 clones, with roughly 77% found just once. Trimming took off 5 bases at V and 7 bases at J, with 14 bases between the two ends. This CDR3 spans 13 amino acids. From germline, CDR1 is WSHSY and CDR2 SAAADI. Seattle's enrolled individuals joined amid active infection and were then monitored longitudinally.

The sequencing sample was made of peripheral blood. V and J are TRBV10-2 and TRBJ1-2; tentatively, D is TRBD1 (5 bases). This TCR derives from a woman in her sixties or seventies with COVID-19, enrolled during active disease. The CDR3: CASSPSAQGGYTF. In DNA form, the CDR3 reads TGCGCCAGCAGTCCATCGGCTCAGGGTGGCTACACCTTC.